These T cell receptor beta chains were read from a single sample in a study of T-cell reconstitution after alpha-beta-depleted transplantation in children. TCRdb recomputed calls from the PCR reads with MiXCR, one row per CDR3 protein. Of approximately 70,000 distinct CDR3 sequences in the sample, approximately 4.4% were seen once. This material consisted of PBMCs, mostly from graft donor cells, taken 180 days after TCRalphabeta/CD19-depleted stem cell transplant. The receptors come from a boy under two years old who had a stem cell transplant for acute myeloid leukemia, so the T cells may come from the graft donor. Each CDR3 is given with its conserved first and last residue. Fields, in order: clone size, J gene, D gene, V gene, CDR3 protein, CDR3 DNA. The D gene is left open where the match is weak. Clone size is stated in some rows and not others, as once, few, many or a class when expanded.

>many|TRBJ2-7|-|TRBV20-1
CSARGDWTASPYEQYF
TGCAGTGCTAGAGGCGATTGGACAGCTTCTCCCTACGAGCAGTACTTC
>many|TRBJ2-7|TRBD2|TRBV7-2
CASSLRLGLAGESEQYF
TGTGCCAGCAGCTTAAGGCTGGGACTAGCGGGGGAGAGCGAGCAGTACTTC
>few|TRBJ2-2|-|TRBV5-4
CASSLFLTGELFF
TGTGCCAGCAGCTTGTTTCTTACCGGGGAGCTGTTTTTT
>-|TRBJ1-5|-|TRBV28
CASSLEQIDQPQHF
TGTGCCAGCAGTTTAGAACAGATCGATCAGCCCCAGCATTTT
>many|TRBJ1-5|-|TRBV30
CAWSVLSLGGNQPQHF
TGTGCCTGGAGTGTACTCTCCCTCGGGGGCAATCAGCCCCAGCATTTT
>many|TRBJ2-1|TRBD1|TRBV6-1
CASSVGTGLYNEQFF
TGTGCCAGCAGTGTGGGGACAGGGCTTTACAATGAGCAGTTCTTC
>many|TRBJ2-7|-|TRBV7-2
CASSFTKGRAYEQYF
TGTGCCAGCAGCTTCACAAAAGGCAGGGCCTACGAGCAGTACTTC
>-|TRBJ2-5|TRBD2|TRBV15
CATSALAGAGETQYF
TGTGCCACCAGCGCTCTAGCGGGGGCGGGGGAGACCCAGTACTTC
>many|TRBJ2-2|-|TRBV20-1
CSARDSYRLNTGELFF
TGCAGTGCTAGAGATTCCTACCGACTGAACACCGGGGAGCTGTTTTTT
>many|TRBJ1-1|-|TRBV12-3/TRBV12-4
CASSIQGTEAFF
TGTGCCAGCAGTATACAGGGTACTGAAGCTTTCTTT
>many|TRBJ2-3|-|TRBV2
CASRSGGTDTQYF
TGTGCCAGCAGATCAGGGGGCACAGATACGCAGTATTTT
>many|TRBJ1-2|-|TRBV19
CASSPGGYGYTF
TGTGCCAGTAGTCCCGGTGGCTATGGCTACACCTTC
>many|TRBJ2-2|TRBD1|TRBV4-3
CASSRQGAGELFF
TGCGCCAGCAGCCGCCAGGGGGCCGGGGAGCTGTTTTTT
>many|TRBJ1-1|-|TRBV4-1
CASSSQGRCGAEAFF
TGCGCCAGCAGCTCCCAGGGAAGGTGTGGGGCTGAAGCTTTCTTT
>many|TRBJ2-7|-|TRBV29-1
CSVEGYHSYEQYF
TGCAGCGTTGAGGGATACCACTCCTACGAGCAGTACTTC
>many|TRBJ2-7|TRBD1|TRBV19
CASSNRGLPYEQYF
TGTGCCAGTAGTAACAGGGGTCTTCCCTACGAGCAGTACTTC
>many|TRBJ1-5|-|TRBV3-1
CASSQDFVTGGSNQPQHF
TGTGCCAGCAGCCAAGATTTCGTGACGGGTGGAAGCAATCAGCCCCAGCATTTT
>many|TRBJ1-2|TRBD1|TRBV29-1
CSLDRANYGYTF
TGCAGCTTGGACAGGGCTAACTATGGCTACACCTTC
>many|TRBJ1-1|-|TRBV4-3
CASSQGRVANLNTEAFF
TGCGCCAGCAGCCAAGGAAGGGTTGCAAACCTGAACACTGAAGCTTTCTTT
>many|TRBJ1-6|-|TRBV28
CASSSGGRPPYNSPLHF
TGTGCCAGCAGTTCCGGGGGCCGGCCCCCCTATAATTCACCCCTCCACTTT
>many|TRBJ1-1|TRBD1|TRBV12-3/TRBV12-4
CASSPRQGGGFVAEAFF
TGTGCCAGCAGTCCTCGACAGGGGGGAGGCTTTGTGGCTGAAGCTTTCTTT
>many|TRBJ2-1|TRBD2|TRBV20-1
CSARDVAGYNEQFF
TGCAGTGCTAGAGATGTAGCGGGCTACAATGAGCAGTTCTTC
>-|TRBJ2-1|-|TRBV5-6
CASSLDRPVYNEQFF
TGTGCCAGCAGCTTGGACAGGCCTGTCTACAATGAGCAGTTCTTC
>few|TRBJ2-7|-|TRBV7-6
CASSLGAERLYEQYF
TGTGCCAGCAGCTTAGGGGCGGAGCGTTTATACGAGCAGTACTTC
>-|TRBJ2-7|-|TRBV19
CASSRSNLGYEQYF
TGTGCCAGTAGTCGATCAAACTTGGGCTACGAGCAGTACTTC
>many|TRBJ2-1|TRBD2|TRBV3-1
CASTPGVAGGVNEQFF
TGTGCCAGCACCCCCGGGGTGGCGGGGGGCGTCAATGAGCAGTTCTTC
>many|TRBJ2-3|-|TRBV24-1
CATSDLEHASTDTQYF
TGTGCCACCAGTGATTTGGAACACGCTAGCACAGATACGCAGTATTTT
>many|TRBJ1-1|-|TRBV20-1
CSAREGGRWGTEAFF
TGCAGTGCTAGAGAGGGAGGTAGGTGGGGCACTGAAGCTTTCTTT
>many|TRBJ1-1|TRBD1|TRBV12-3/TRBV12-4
CASSFRGQNTEAFF
TGTGCCAGCAGTTTCAGGGGGCAGAACACTGAAGCTTTCTTT
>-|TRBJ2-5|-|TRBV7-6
CASSRDFQETQYF
TGTGCCAGCAGCCGGGACTTCCAAGAGACCCAGTACTTC